The entry below gives a single TCR beta chain sequence along with its context. Antigen unknown. The study drew its donors from healthy HIV-negative adults without recent acute infections or vaccinations. Some clones are missing from TCRdb's copy, which holds only in-frame ones; the method was immunoSEQ multiplex PCR. Among millions of clones, about 92% were seen once, and the ten largest hold roughly 0.15%. These data belong to a study of shared clonotypes between healthy human individuals. General observations from the study: Against clonotypes common to all four donors, non-shared ones had lower generation probabilities. An expected dependence of interdonor clonotype sharing on sequencing depth was noted. Naive subsets typically showed greater estimated richness than memory subsets.

The sequenced material came from naive CD4+ T cells sorted from blood. The subset denotes: CD45RA+ positively selected. The clonotype was recovered from a man younger than 30 in good health.

The CDR3 nucleotides are TGCAGCGTCGGGACTATGCCCTACGAGCAGTACTTC. Translating gives CSVGTMPYEQYF. The rearrangement uses TRBV29-1 and TRBJ2-7; TRBD2 agrees at 7 bases. J was trimmed by 2 bases and V by 6 bases; bases with no gene match: 4. CDR3 length: 12 amino acids. The germline CDR1 and CDR2 sequences are SQVTM and ANQGSEA.